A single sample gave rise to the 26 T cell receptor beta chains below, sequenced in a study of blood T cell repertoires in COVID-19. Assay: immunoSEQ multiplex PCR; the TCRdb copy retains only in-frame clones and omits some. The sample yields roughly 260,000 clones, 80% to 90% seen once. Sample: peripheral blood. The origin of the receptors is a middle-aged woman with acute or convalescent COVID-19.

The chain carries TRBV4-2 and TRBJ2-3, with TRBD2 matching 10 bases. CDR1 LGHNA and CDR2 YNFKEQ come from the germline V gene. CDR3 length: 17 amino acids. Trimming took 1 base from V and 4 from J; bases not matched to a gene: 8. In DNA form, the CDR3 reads TGTGCCAGCAGCCAAGGAGGTTTAGCGGGGGGCCCAGATACGCAGTATTTT. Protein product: CASSQGGLAGGPDTQYF.

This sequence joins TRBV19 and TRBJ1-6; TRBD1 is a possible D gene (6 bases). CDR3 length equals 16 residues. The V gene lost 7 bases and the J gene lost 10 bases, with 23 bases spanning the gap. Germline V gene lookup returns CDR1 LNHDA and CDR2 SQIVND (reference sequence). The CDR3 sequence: CASKSLWGRGRSPLHF. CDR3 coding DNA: TGTGCCAGTAAGAGCCTCTGGGGCAGGGGAAGATCACCCCTCCACTTT.

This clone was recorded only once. The CDR3 DNA reads TGTGCCAGCAGCCCCGGACAGGGACAGCCCCAGCATTTT. Amino acid sequence: CASSPGQGQPQHF. J is TRBJ1-5 and V is TRBV11-2, with 8 bases matching TRBD1. The CDR3 loop spans 13 amino acids. The V and J ends lost 5 bases and 7 bases, in that order; junction bases with no gene match: 4. Looked up from germline, CDR1 is SGHAT and CDR2 is FQNNGV.

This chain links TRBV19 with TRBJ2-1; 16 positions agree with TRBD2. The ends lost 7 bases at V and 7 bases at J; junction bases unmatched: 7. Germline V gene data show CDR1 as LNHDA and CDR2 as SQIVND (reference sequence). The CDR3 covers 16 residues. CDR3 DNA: TGTGCCAGTATTGGGACTAGCGGGGGGGCCTTTAATGAGCAGTTCTTC. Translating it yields CASIGTSGGAFNEQFF.

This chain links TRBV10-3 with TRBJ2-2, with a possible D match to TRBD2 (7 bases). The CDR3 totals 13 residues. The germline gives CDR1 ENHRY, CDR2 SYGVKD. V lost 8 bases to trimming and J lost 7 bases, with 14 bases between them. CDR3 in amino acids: CAIAGALNGELFF. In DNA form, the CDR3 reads TGTGCCATCGCGGGGGCCCTAAACGGGGAGCTGTTTTTT.

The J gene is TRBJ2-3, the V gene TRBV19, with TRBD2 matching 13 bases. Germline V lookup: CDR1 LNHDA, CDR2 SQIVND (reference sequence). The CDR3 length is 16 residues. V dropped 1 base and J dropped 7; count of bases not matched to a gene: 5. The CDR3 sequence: CASSIGLAGGSHTQYF. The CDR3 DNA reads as TGTGCCAGTAGTATAGGACTAGCGGGGGGATCTCATACGCAGTATTTT.

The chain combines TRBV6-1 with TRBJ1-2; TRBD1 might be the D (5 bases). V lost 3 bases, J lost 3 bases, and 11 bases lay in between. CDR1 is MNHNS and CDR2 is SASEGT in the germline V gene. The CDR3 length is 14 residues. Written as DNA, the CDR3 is TGTGCCAGCAGTGATTCACAGGCCTACTATGGCTACACCTTC. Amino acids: CASSDSQAYYGYTF.

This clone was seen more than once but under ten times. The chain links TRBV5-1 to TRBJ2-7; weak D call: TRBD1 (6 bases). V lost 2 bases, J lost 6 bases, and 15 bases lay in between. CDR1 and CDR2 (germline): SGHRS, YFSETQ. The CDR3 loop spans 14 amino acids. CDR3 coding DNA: TGCGCCAGCAGCTTACAGGGAGTACAGGGCGAGCAGTACGTC. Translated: CASSLQGVQGEQYV.

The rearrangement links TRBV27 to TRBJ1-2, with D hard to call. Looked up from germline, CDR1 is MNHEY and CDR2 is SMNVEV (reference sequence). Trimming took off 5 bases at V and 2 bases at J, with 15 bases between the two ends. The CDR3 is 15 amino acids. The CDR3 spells CASSPRLNWNYGYTF. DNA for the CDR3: TGTGCCAGCAGTCCGCGCCTCAACTGGAACTATGGCTACACCTTC.

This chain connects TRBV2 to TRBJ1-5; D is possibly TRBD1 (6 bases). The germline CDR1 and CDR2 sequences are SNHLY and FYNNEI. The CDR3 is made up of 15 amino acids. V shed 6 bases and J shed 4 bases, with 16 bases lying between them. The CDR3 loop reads CASRKVQGHNQPQHF. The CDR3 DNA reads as TGTGCCAGCAGAAAGGTGCAGGGACATAATCAGCCCCAGCATTTT. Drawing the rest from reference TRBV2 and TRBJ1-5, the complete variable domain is EPEVTQTPSHQVTQMGQEVILRCVPISNHLYFYWYRQILGQKVEFLVSFYNNEISEKSEIFDDQFSVERPDGSNFTLKIRSTKLEDSAMYFCASRKVQGHNQPQHFGDGTRLSIL.

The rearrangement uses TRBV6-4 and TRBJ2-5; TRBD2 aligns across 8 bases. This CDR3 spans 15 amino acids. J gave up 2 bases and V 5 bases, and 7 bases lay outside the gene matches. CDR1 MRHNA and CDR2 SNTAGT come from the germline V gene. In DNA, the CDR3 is TGTGCCAGCAGTCTTGCGGGGGGATCACAAGAGACCCAGTACTTC. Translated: CASSLAGGSQETQYF.

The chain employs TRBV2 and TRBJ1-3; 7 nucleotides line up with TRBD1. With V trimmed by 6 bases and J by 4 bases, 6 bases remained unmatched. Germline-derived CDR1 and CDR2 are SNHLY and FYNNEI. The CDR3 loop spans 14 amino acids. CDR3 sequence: CASRAQGGGNTIYF. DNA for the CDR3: TGTGCCAGCAGGGCTCAGGGGGGAGGAAACACCATATATTTT.

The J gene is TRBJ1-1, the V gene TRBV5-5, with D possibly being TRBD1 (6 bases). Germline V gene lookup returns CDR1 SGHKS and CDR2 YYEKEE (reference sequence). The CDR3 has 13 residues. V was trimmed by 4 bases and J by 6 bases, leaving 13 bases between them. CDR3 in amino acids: CASSAGAGSEAFF. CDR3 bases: TGTGCCAGCAGCGCGGGGGCGGGGTCTGAAGCTTTCTTT.

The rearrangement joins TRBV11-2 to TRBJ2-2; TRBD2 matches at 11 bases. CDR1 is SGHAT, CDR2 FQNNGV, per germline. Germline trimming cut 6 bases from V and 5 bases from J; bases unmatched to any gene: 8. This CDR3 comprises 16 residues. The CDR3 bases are TGTGCCAGCAGGCCAATAGCGGGGGGGCTAACCGGGGAGCTGTTTTTT. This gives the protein CASRPIAGGLTGELFF. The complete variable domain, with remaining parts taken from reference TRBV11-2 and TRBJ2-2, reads EAGVAQSPRYKIIEKRQSVAFWCNPISGHATLYWYQQILGQGPKLLIQFQNNGVVDDSQLPKDRFSAERLKGVDSTLKIQPAKLEDSAVYLCASRPIAGGLTGELFFGEGSRLTVL.

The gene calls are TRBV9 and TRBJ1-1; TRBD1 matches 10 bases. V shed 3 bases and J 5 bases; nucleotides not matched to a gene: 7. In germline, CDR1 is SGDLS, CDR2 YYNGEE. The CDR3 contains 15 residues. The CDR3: CASSEVDRGYTEAFF. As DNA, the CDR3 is TGTGCCAGCAGCGAGGTGGACAGGGGGTATACTGAAGCTTTCTTT.

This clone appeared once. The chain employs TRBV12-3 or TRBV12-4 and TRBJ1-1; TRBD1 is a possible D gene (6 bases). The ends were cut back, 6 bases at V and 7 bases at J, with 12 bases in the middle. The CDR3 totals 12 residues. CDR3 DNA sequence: TGTGCCAGCAGCGGGGACAAACGTGAAGCTTTCTTT. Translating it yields CASSGDKREAFF.

CDR3 nucleotides: TGTGCCAGCAGCTGGGGACAGGGGTACACTGAAGCTTTCTTT. It is translated as CASSWGQGYTEAFF. V is TRBV7-8 and J is TRBJ1-1; 10 bases fit TRBD1. The CDR3 spans 14 residues. The ends lost 4 bases at V and 3 bases at J; junction bases unmatched: 2. Germline V gene sequence: CDR1 SGHVS, CDR2 FQNEAQ.

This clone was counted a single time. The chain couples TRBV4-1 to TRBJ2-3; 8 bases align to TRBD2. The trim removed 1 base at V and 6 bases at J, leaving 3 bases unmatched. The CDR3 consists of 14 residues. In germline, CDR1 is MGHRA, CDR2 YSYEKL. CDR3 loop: CASSQAGGRDTQYF. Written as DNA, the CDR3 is TGCGCCAGCAGCCAAGCGGGGGGGCGGGATACGCAGTATTTT.

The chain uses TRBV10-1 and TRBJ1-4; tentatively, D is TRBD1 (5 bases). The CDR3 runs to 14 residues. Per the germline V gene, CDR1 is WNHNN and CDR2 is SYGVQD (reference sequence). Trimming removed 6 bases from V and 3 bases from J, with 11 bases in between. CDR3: CASSPDMSNEKLFF. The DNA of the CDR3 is TGCGCCAGCAGCCCGGACATGTCTAATGAAAAACTGTTTTTT.

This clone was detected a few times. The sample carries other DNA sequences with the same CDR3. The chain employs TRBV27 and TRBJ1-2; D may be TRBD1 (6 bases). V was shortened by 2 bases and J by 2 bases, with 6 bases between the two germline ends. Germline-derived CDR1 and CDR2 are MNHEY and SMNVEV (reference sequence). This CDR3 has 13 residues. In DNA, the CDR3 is TGTGCCAGCAGTTTACAGGGGAACTATGGCTACACCTTC. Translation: CASSLQGNYGYTF.

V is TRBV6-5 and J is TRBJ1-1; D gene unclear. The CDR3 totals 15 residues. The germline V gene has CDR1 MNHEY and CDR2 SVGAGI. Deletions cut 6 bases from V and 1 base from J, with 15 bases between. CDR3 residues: CASRTLTGGNTEAFF. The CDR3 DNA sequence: TGTGCCAGCAGGACCCTCACGGGAGGGAACACTGAAGCTTTCTTT.

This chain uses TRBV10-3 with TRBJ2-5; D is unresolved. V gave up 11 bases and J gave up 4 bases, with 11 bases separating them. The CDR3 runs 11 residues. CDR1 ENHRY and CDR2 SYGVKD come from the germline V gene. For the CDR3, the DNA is TGTGCCGTCGGAGACTTAGAGACCCAGTACTTC. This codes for CAVGDLETQYF.

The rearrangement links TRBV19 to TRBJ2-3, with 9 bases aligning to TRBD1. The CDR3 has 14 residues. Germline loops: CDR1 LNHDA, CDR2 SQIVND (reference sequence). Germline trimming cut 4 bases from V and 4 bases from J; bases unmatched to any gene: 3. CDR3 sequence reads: CASSKWTGADTQYF. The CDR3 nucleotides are TGTGCCAGTAGTAAATGGACAGGGGCAGATACGCAGTATTTT.

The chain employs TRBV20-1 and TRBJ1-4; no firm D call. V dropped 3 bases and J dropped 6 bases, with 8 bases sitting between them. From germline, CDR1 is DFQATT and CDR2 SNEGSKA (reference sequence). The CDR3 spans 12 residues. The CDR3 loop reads CSASKADEKLFF. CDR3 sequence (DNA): TGCAGTGCTAGTAAAGCGGATGAAAAACTGTTTTTT.

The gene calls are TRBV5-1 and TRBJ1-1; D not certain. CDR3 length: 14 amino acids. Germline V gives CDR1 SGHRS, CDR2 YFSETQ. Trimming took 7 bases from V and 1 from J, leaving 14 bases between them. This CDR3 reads CASELGTANTEAFF. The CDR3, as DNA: TGCGCCAGCGAACTAGGAACGGCGAACACTGAAGCTTTCTTT.

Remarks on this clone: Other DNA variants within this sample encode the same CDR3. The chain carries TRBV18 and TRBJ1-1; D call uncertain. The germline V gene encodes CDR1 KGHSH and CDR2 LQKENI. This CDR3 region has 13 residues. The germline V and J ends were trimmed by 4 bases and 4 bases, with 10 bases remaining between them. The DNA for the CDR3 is TGTGCCAGCTCACGACAAGGAACCACTGAAGCTTTCTTT. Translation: CASSRQGTTEAFF.